The sequence of this T cell receptor (beta chain) was determined in a study of shared clonotypes between healthy human individuals. Study findings and constraints: Apart from blood, nothing was sampled; tissue repertoires likely differ.

Some clones are missing from TCRdb's copy, which holds only in-frame ones; the method was immunoSEQ multiplex PCR. The table lists approximately 530,000 clones, around 96% of them singletons, with 0.064% in the top ten. In regard to this clone: Its antigen is not known.

Germline CDR1 and CDR2: MDHEN and SYDVKM. Trimming shortened V by 6 bases and J by 11 bases, and 14 bases separated the two germline ends. The CDR3 has 12 amino acids. The chain links TRBV28 to TRBJ1-5; the D gene is possibly TRBD1 (5 bases). This sequence was found in a woman aged 30 to 39 in good health. Sequencing used naive CD4+ T cells sorted from blood. Noted subset: CD45RA+ positively selected. CDR3 bases: TGTGCCAGCAGGATGCCGGGGGGAGCCCAGCATTTT. It is translated as CASRMPGGAQHF.